This entry lists 20 T cell receptor beta chains sequenced from one sample in a study of blood T cell repertoires in COVID-19. Profiling relied on immunoSEQ multiplex PCR, and the TCRdb table lists in-frame clones only, not all of them. This sample yields about 260,000 clones, of which over 70% are seen a single time; 8% to 9.5% belongs to the top ten. Input material: peripheral blood. Receptors were obtained from a human donor in a cohort sampled during active COVID-19.

The gene calls are TRBV19 and TRBJ2-7; no reliable D call. The germline CDR1 and CDR2 sequences are LNHDA and SQIVND (reference sequence). V was cut by 4 bases and J by 2 bases, with 9 bases left in between. CDR3 length: 13 residues. The CDR3 region is CASSKALTYEQYF. The DNA of the CDR3 is TGTGCCAGTAGTAAAGCTCTAACCTACGAGCAGTACTTC.

V is TRBV25-1 and J is TRBJ1-2; the D is unclear. The CDR3 is made up of 14 amino acids. V lost 4 bases and J 1 base, leaving 10 bases between the germline ends. Germline CDR1 is MGHDK and CDR2 is SYGVNS. CDR3 residues: CASSGQTGNYGYTF. The CDR3 DNA follows: TGTGCCAGCAGTGGGCAAACGGGTAACTATGGCTACACCTTC.

The gene calls are TRBV10-1 and TRBJ2-4; 7 bases match TRBD2. The CDR3 extends over 14 amino acids. The V and J ends lost 3 bases and 6 bases, in that order; junction bases with no gene match: 5. Looked up from germline, CDR1 is WNHNN and CDR2 is SYGVQD (reference sequence). CDR3 sequence: CASSDGGSGNIQYF. The CDR3 region has the DNA TGCGCCAGCAGTGACGGGGGGTCTGGAAACATTCAGTACTTC.

The CDR3 reads CASSEVGQGIGYEQYF. In DNA form, the CDR3 reads TGTGCCAGCAGTGAAGTGGGACAGGGAATTGGGTACGAGCAGTACTTC. The J gene is TRBJ2-7, the V gene TRBV6-1; 9 bases align to TRBD1. The germline gives CDR1 MNHNS, CDR2 SASEGT. Losses at the gene ends were 1 base for V and 4 bases for J; bases not matched to a gene: 8. There are 16 residues in the CDR3.

V is TRBV29-1 and J is TRBJ2-7; D gene uncertain. The germline CDR1 and CDR2 sequences are SQVTM and ANQGSEA. The CDR3 runs 12 residues. V shed 4 bases and J shed 1 base, with 8 bases lying between them. The CDR3 spells CSVASASYEQYF. CDR3 DNA: TGCAGCGTTGCATCCGCGTCCTACGAGCAGTACTTC.

As concerns this clone: The conserved phenylalanine or tryptophan is not found at the CDR3 terminus, so this likely reflects a read error. Because the CDR3's place on the DNA is in doubt, the DNA is left out and the CDR3 is given as listed by TCRdb. The V and J genes are TRBV7-9 and TRBJ2-7; TRBD1 was called by the table and not checked on the DNA. From its first to its last residue, the CDR3 has 9 amino acids. Germline CDR1 reads SEHNR; CDR2 reads FQNEAQ (reference sequence). CDR3: CASSQGAAQ.

The chain is built from TRBV9 and TRBJ2-2, with TRBD2 matching over 10 bases. Losses at the gene ends were 0 bases for V and 6 bases for J; bases not matched to a gene: 11. The germline V gene has CDR1 SGDLS and CDR2 YYNGEE. CDR3 size: 18 residues. CDR3: CASSVVASGSIAAGELFF. DNA for the CDR3: TGTGCCAGCAGCGTAGTGGCTAGCGGGAGTATAGCTGCCGGGGAGCTGTTTTTT.

The chain links TRBV18 to TRBJ2-5, with D possibly matching TRBD1 (6 bases). Germline V gene lookup returns CDR1 KGHSH and CDR2 LQKENI. V was shortened by 0 bases and J by 4 bases, with 9 bases between the two germline ends. CDR3 length equals 14 residues. The CDR3 loop is CASSPPGARETQYF. CDR3 DNA sequence: TGTGCCAGCTCACCACCGGGGGCGCGAGAGACCCAGTACTTC.

The chain carries TRBV4-1 and TRBJ1-1; maybe TRBD1 (6 bases). CDR3 length: 14 amino acids. Germline V lookup: CDR1 MGHRA, CDR2 YSYEKL. Trimming left V 1 base short and J 10 bases short, with 16 bases between. The CDR3 is CASSQVTAGVGAFF. CDR3 DNA: TGCGCCAGCAGCCAAGTTACGGCAGGGGTCGGAGCTTTCTTT.

This chain connects TRBV20-1 to TRBJ2-1; TRBD2 aligns across 11 bases. V shed 3 bases and J 6 bases; nucleotides not matched to a gene: 10. Germline CDR1 is DFQATT and CDR2 is SNEGSKA (reference sequence). The length of the CDR3 is 16 residues. The CDR3 loop is CSASFPAGLAANEQFF. The CDR3 DNA reads TGCAGTGCTAGTTTTCCGGCGGGACTAGCGGCCAATGAGCAGTTCTTC.

This rearrangement joins TRBV18 to TRBJ1-6, with D possibly TRBD1 on 6 matching bases. This CDR3 comprises 17 residues. Germline lookup yields CDR1 KGHSH and CDR2 LQKENI. Trimming shortened V by 3 bases and J by 9 bases, and 21 bases separated the two germline ends. CDR3 bases: TGTGCCAGCTCACCCATTCGCATACAGGGAGGGAGTTCACCCCTCCACTTT. Its protein is CASSPIRIQGGSSPLHF.

The chain is built from TRBV10-3 and TRBJ1-2; D may be TRBD1 (6 bases). CDR3 length: 15 residues. Germline loops: CDR1 ENHRY, CDR2 SYGVKD. The V end was cut by 4 bases, the J end by 0 bases, with 12 bases between. The CDR3 coding sequence is TGTGCCATCAGTGTTCCCGGGACAACTAACTATGGCTACACCTTC. This encodes CAISVPGTTNYGYTF.

The CDR3 bases are TGCGCCAGCAGTCAATCGGGAGCCTCTGGAAACACCATATATTTT. Its translation: CASSQSGASGNTIYF. The chain links TRBV23-1 to TRBJ1-3; D is unclear. TRBV23-1 is identified as an open reading frame with a role that is uncertain. V lost 0 bases, J lost 0 bases, and 6 bases lay in between. This CDR3 has 15 amino acids.

For the CDR3, the DNA is TGTGCCACCCGGGACAGCGGAACCTACGAGCAGTACTTC. It translates to CATRDSGTYEQYF. The V gene is TRBV19, the J gene TRBJ2-7, with 7 bases identical to TRBD1. Per germline, CDR1 LNHDA and CDR2 SQIVND (reference sequence). Germline trimming cut 10 bases from V and 2 bases from J; bases unmatched to any gene: 8. The CDR3 spans 13 residues.

The CDR3 sequence: CASSPRQKNTIYF. Written as DNA, the CDR3 is TGTGCCAGCTCACCTCGACAGAAGAACACCATATATTTT. The V gene is TRBV18, the J gene TRBJ1-3; perhaps TRBD1 as D (5 bases). The CDR3 covers 13 residues. CDR1 and CDR2 (germline): KGHSH, LQKENI. V was trimmed by 3 bases and J by 7 bases, leaving 10 bases between them.

This clone appeared a single time. The V and J genes are TRBV27 and TRBJ2-5; TRBD2 agrees at 8 bases. Germline CDR1 MNHEY, CDR2 SMNVEV (reference sequence). V shed 8 bases, J shed 0 bases, and the junction held 8 bases outside the gene matches. This CDR3 has 15 residues. The CDR3 loop reads CASSFERGNQETQYF. The CDR3 DNA reads as TGTGCCAGCTCCTTCGAGCGGGGGAACCAAGAGACCCAGTACTTC.

The chain joins TRBV19 to TRBJ2-1, with TRBD2 identical over 7 bases. Germline V CDR1 and CDR2: LNHDA, SQIVND (reference sequence). Germline trimming cut 3 bases from V and 0 bases from J; bases unmatched to any gene: 5. The CDR3 spans 16 residues. The DNA of the CDR3 is TGTGCCAGTAGTATGGTGGGGGGGAACTCCTACAATGAGCAGTTCTTC. Encoded protein: CASSMVGGNSYNEQFF.

The chain employs TRBV7-8 and TRBJ2-7; 7 bases line up with TRBD2. V gave up 3 bases and J gave up 6 bases; unmatched junction bases: 8. The CDR3 covers 14 residues. CDR1 SGHVS and CDR2 FQNEAQ come from the germline V gene. The CDR3 sequence: CASSFGLGQGEQYF. CDR3 sequence (DNA): TGTGCCAGCAGCTTTGGACTAGGGCAGGGCGAGCAGTACTTC.

The chain has TRBV27 and TRBJ2-5; TRBD2 aligns across 7 bases. This CDR3 is 16 amino acids long. The junction had 9 bases not matched to a gene; V was cut back by 3 bases and J by 2 bases. Germline-derived CDR1 and CDR2 are MNHEY and SMNVEV (reference sequence). The CDR3, as DNA: TGTGCCAGCAGTTTGGGACCCCTAGCGGATCAAGAGACCCAGTACTTC. It encodes CASSLGPLADQETQYF.

The chain couples TRBV6-5 to TRBJ2-7; maybe TRBD2 (6 bases). This CDR3 region has 16 residues. V was clipped by 2 bases and J by 2 bases, with 16 bases between them. The V gene's germline CDR1 is MNHEY and CDR2 SVGAGI. The CDR3 DNA follows: TGTGCCAGCAGTTACGGGCCGGGGGTCGATACCTACGAGCAGTACTTC. It codes for CASSYGPGVDTYEQYF.